The sequence of this TCR beta chain was determined in a study of blood T cell repertoires in COVID-19. On the study more broadly: Researchers got acute and convalescent COVID-19 samples from the United States, Italy and Spain. Sources were T cells, B-cell-depleted T cells, or PBMCs; the material itself was cDNA or gDNA.

Germline assignment: CDR1 SGHTA and CDR2 FQGNSA. The CDR3 consists of 17 residues. Trimming cost V 5 bases and J 1 base; bases outside gene matches: 10. The data were produced by immunoSEQ multiplex PCR, yet TCRdb's version contains in-frame clones alone and is incomplete. The table lists about 99,000 clones, around 81% of them singletons, with around 4.8% in the top ten. The specimen was peripheral blood. The chain couples TRBV7-2 to TRBJ2-7; TRBD2 agrees at 11 bases. The clonotype was recovered from a man older than 75 with COVID-19, enrolled during active disease. In nucleotides, the CDR3 is TGTGCCAGCAGCCCCTCACTAGCGGGGGAGCTGTCCTACGAGCAGTACTTC. It codes for CASSPSLAGELSYEQYF.